This T cell receptor beta chain appears in the sequencing data of a study of cytomegalovirus exposure and HLA in healthy donors (dated by TCRdb to 2016 to 2017). Some background on the complete study: An earlier analysis of several hundred of the donors reported 276 Gb of sequence data and around 100 million unique TCR beta sequences obtained from 150 million to 200 million T cells. In a later analysis, previously published TCR beta repertoires from roughly 710 donors were re-analyzed and high-resolution HLA genotyping was added so that TCR occurrence patterns could be studied. Of the 398 genotyped donors, about 80% fell in the genetic ancestry cluster associated with self-reported Caucasian donors. The study aimed to test whether cataloging public T cell receptors could reveal signatures of past pathogen exposure. An early release covering roughly 640 HLA-typed donors comprised 250 to 350 gigabases of sequencing data and approximately 85 million unique TCR sequences. The study combined high-throughput TCR immunosequencing, statistical association of individual TCRs with disease status, and machine learning to predict cytomegalovirus infection status. An earlier analysis of around 640 of the donors used high-throughput TCR beta sequencing to judge whether each TCR beta V gene segment behaved as functional or pseudogenic. Donor age, sex, ethnicity and CMV serostatus were compiled together with the repertoire data. Because of strong linkage in the cohort, five DR-DQ haplotypes were treated as single units for association and clustering. All discovery cohort repertoires had been generated on a single sequencing platform. In a later genetic analysis, genome-wide SNP genotypes for about three fifths of the 666 donors were used, and that subset was treated as a discovery cohort. In the later analysis, no new phenotypic data were used to find candidate immune exposures; instead, reliance was placed on TCR beta sequences and their occurrence across donors. Typing coverage varied by locus: 629-630 donors for A, B, C, DRB1 and DQB1; roughly 560 for DQA1; about 590 for DPA1; fewer than 480 for DPB1. In addition to the first cohort of 650 to 800 subjects, a separate validation cohort of 130 or so different subjects was used. On average, approximately 250,000 unique TCR beta nucleotide sequences were sequenced per donor among a few hundred genotyped donors of the cohort, with roughly 20% of those sequences being non-productive. HLA typing covered class I and class II loci at four-digit resolution. Using immunosequencing, the study profiled T cell repertoires from about 650 subjects and related those repertoires to cytomegalovirus serostatus. Results and caveats for the whole study, not just this receptor: In an earlier analysis of fewer than 700 of the donors, most TCR beta V segments appeared in productive rearrangements about 87% or about 30% of the time, broadly matching IMGT annotations. A further reported finding was that TCR beta sequences accurately predicted the HLA-A and HLA-B alleles for most subjects in the first cohort. Assigning TCR associations to individual alleles was difficult when HLA alleles, especially DR and DQ, strongly co-occurred. Correlated functional status among segregating V segments might be attributable to linkage disequilibrium, but an unknown experimental factor could not be ruled out. A group of highly shared sequence variants was considered likely to be a technical artifact of the sequencing pipeline. The presence/absence analyses assumed that sequencing depth was roughly uniform across donors, and that assumption may not be true. Only TCR beta chains were sequenced in this cohort, and the absence of alpha or paired-chain data limited detectable features. Because some donors lacked HLA typing at each locus, the association tests relied only on the typed subset. For the cohort, immune exposure information was limited to CMV serostatus. Because counts were too low, fewer than 20 rarely observed V segments, including chromosome 9 orphons, were excluded from the earlier analysis of 587 of the donors. Compared with the roughly 600-donor mean, donors in an Asian-associated ancestry cluster had fewer N-insertions in productive TCRs, according to a later genetic analysis. In a later analysis, TCR association rates were found to vary across HLA loci, with the most associated TCRs seen for DRB1 alleles and the fewest for HLA-C alleles. The study listed 164 TCR beta chains as associated with cytomegalovirus. In a later analysis, HLA-associated TCR beta chains were found to be more clonally expanded and to have lower generation probabilities than equally common non-associated chains. Most TCR sequences were observed very rarely across donors, whereas some public TCRs were present in many individuals. A later analysis found that most CMV-associated TCR beta chains appeared HLA-restricted, with HLA associations seemingly driven largely by CMV exposure. A few of the identified cytomegalovirus-associated TCR beta chains were confirmed in vitro to be specific for cytomegalovirus antigens. The classifier was reported to diagnose cytomegalovirus status with high specificity and sensitivity in both the original and validation cohorts. A later analysis reported that several top co-occurrence clusters appeared linked to parvovirus B19, influenza, CMV and Epstein-Barr virus. V-gene and J-gene trimming of TCR beta chains was associated with a missense DCLRE1C variant in a later genetic analysis, and the association was replicated in an independent cohort. Some IMGT-functional V segments, including TRBV6-2 and TRBV6-3, could not be told apart with the 87-base-pair reads, so those segments were excluded. According to the authors, the approach could potentially be generalized to other disease states and immunological phenotypes. In a later analysis, some 18,000 TCR beta sequences were associated with specific HLA alleles at a false discovery rate of 0.05.

On this clone: Its antigen target is currently unknown. Per-base qualities were not stored, and no clone one base away is much larger.

The cohort comprised fewer than 700 healthy bone marrow donors. Cohort members were all nominally healthy when sampled, although unrecorded immune exposures were likely present. The donor was CMV seropositive and belonged to the group of 250 to 300 seropositive cohort members. A peripheral blood sample was collected from each donor, and TCR beta sequencing was performed on peripheral blood mononuclear cells. Genomic DNA was extracted from the blood cell samples with the Qiagen DNeasy Blood Extraction Kit. Library method: the immunoSEQ multiplex PCR assay. For the multiplex PCR, a mixture combining 60 forward primers for TCR Vbeta segments and 13 reverse primers for TCR Jbeta segments was used. The CDR3 region of rearranged TCR beta genes was amplified from genomic DNA by a multiplex PCR assay. The amplified TCR beta libraries were sequenced on the Illumina HiSeq System as 87-base-pair reads. As for how the authors treated the data: In a later analysis, 77 million or so unique TCR beta chains were counted across the approximately 640 repertoires, and roughly 10 million of these chains were shared by at least two donors. To remove PCR and sequencing errors, raw reads were error-corrected and collapsed into unique sequences using a nearest-neighbor algorithm that merged closely related sequences. To assign V, D and J gene segments, CDR3 sequences were aligned to IMGT reference sequences. For a sequence to be retained, a match of at least six nucleotides was required to both a V gene segment and a J gene segment. A rearrangement counted as productive if the CDR3 had no stop codons and remained in frame with V and J, and every other rearrangement counted as non-productive. Following IMGT convention, CDR3 was defined as the stretch from the second conserved V-encoded cysteine to the conserved J-encoded phenylalanine. Sequences without an unambiguous match to a single V gene segment were excluded from the earlier analysis of approximately 560 of the donors. In an earlier analysis of some 590 of the donors, V segments were called functional above 56.7% productive rearrangements and were called segregating when the between-donor standard deviation exceeded 5%. A statistical classification framework was built for diagnosing cytomegalovirus status from the catalog of TCR beta chain sequences. V and J gene assignment, in a later analysis, came from comparing TCR nucleotide sequences with IMGT/GENE-DB human TR gene sequences. Using the TCRdist pipeline, a later analysis assigned CDR3 sequences along with most-parsimonious VDJ recombination scenarios. In a later analysis, each TCR beta chain was defined by its CDR3 amino acid sequence together with its V-gene family, and reads lacking a unique V-gene family were excluded. As a way to deal with suspected cross-contamination and a sequencing artifact, a later analysis dropped approximately 590 nucleotide sequences that were highly shared and had low generation probability. A later analysis calculated a clonal expansion index for each public chain from normalized within-repertoire ranks of inferred template counts. In a later analysis, generation probabilities were computed using a VDJ recombination model fitted to out-of-frame rearrangements, and the results were checked against IGoR. Hypergeometric tests were used in a later analysis to score TCR-TCR, TCR-HLA and TCR-CMV co-occurrence, with a repertoire-size bias correction applied to the TCR pairs. In a later analysis, false discovery rates were estimated by permuting HLA or CMV assignments 20 times. In a later analysis, co-occurring TCRs were grouped using DBSCAN, with TCRdist sequence similarity added in when clustering inside HLA-allele-positive subsets. Co-occurrence clustering excluded repertoires with fewer than 30,000 or more than 120,000 public chains, plus five with anomalous nucleotide sharing. The clones in this table, taken by TCRdb from immuneACCESS, are in-frame only. Not every clone is retained; where verified, under half of the shortfall comes from an unresolved V gene, and the cause of the rest is unknown. V, J and clone size reflect that table, while D and trimming were determined from the DNA. Within this sample are about 190,000 clones, with approximately 82% of them counted one time only. The ten largest clones capture roughly 2.1% of the sample.

The germline V and J ends show losses of 1 base and 4 bases respectively, and no gene match explains 5 bases of the junction. CDR1 and CDR2 (GTSNPN, SVGIG) derive from the germline V gene (reference sequence). From its cysteine to its phenylalanine, the CDR3 spans 15 amino acids. Just CDR3 DNA is preserved here, 45 bases in frame from base 1. Sequencing used PBMCs. The V gene is TRBV30 and the J gene is TRBJ1-2; TRBD1 lines up with 11 middle nucleotides. The TCR comes from a woman between 18 and 29 years old in good health and CMV-seropositive. The CDR3 sequence is CAWSGGQGASYGYTF. The bases are TGTGCCTGGAGTGGAGGACAGGGGGCTAGCTATGGCTACACCTTC.